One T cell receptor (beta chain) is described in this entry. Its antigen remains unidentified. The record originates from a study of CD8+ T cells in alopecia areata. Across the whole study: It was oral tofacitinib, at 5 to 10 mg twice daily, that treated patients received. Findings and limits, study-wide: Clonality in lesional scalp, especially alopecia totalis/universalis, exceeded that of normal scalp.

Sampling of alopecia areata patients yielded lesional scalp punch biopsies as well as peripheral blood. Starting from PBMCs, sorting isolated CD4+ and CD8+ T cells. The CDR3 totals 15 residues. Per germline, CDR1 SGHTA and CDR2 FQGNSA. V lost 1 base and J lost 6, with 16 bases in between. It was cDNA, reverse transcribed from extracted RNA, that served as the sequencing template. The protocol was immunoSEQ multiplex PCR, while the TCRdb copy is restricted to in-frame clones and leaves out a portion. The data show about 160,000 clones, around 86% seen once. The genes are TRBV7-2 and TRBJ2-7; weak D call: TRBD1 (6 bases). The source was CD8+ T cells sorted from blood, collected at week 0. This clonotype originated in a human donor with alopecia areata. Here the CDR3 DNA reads TGTGCCAGCAGCTTAGAGGGGGTAGGGATCCTCGAGCAGTACTTC. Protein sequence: CASSLEGVGILEQYF. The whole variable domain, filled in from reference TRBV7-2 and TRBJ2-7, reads GAGVSQSPSNKVTEKGKDVELRCDPISGHTALYWYRQSLGQGLEFLIYFQGNSAPDKSGLPSDRFSAERTGGSVSTLTIQRTQQEDSAVYLCASSLEGVGILEQYFGPGTRLTVT.